Listed below are T cell receptor beta chains from one sample, sequenced in a study of beta chain features in type 1 diabetes. Assay: immunoSEQ multiplex PCR; the TCRdb copy retains only in-frame clones and omits some. The profile covers about 260,000 clones, with about 20% appearing a single time and less than 0.03% taken by the ten largest. Specimen: naive CD4+ T cells from blood. Receptors originate from a woman between 40 and 55 years old with type 1 diabetes. Each CDR3 is given with its conserved first and last residue. A D gene is named only where the DNA matches it firmly. Only some rows state a clone size, as once, few, many or a class for expanded clones.

v_call d_call clone_size cdr3_aa
TRBV18 - - CASSPRTGGDTQYF
TRBV28 TRBD1 few CASSPSLGTGRLNEQFF
TRBV5-4 TRBD1 few CASSPGTGGDYGYTF
TRBV19 - - CASSPGETQYF
TRBV4-1 TRBD1 - CASSFTGGNGEQYF
TRBV29-1 - - CSGKSRWTGELFF
TRBV28 - few CASSFEVYTEAFF
TRBV28 - few CASSWVTGGDNEQFF
TRBV5-1 - few CASSLDETTYEQYF
TRBV5-6 TRBD1 few CASSSPGQGHTDTQYF
TRBV14 - few CASSHAGSTDTQYF
TRBV7-2 - few CASSLARVDTQYF
TRBV28 - few CASSSPQYNSPLHF
TRBV30 - - CAWSRLGSNQPQHF
TRBV2 - - CASSEALQVQEPQHF
TRBV6-6 - few CATLRGATNEKLFF
TRBV5-1 - - CASSRGSSYEQYF
TRBV6-5 - - CASSYQMTGELFF
TRBV7-9 TRBD1 - CASSLGQGNYGYTF
TRBV2 - - CASSEAYRVGGYTF
TRBV28 TRBD1 - CASSFAGQGDEQYF
TRBV2 TRBD2 few CASSPGLGNFNEQFF
TRBV4-1 - - CASSQDASYSGTQYF
TRBV6-5 TRBD2 - CASSLAGGNYEQYF
TRBV29-1 TRBD1 few CSVTKTGTGPNYGYTF
TRBV7-3 TRBD2 few CASSRDYSTDTQYF
TRBV7-2 TRBD1 - CASSSGQGAGANVLTF
TRBV18 TRBD2 few CASSPPSGGRGNEQFF
TRBV11-2 TRBD1 few CASSPSAGGDEQFF
TRBV28 - - CASSVSKRTEAFF
TRBV29-1 TRBD1 few CSGQGAGYTDTQYF
TRBV5-6 TRBD2 few CASSKSGGQQFF
TRBV4-2 - - CASSQGENQPQHF
TRBV19 TRBD1 - CASLEGQRYTEAFF
TRBV5-6 TRBD1 few CASSSTGATDEKLFF
TRBV7-8 TRBD2 - CASSLAGLAGRLYNEQFF
TRBV5-4 - few CASSWGGKGGAGTGELFF
TRBV7-2 - few CASSLEGGNYEQYF
TRBV30 - - CAWSADSALGYTF